Listed here is a single TCR beta chain. The data stem from a study of identifying expanded T cells in peripheral blood. Repertoires were generated with immunoSEQ multiplex PCR, while TCRdb's copy carries only in-frame clones and drops some. The sample shows about 54,000 clones, around nine tenths of them seen only once. The V gene lost 0 bases and the J gene lost 8 bases, with 20 bases spanning the gap. The germline V gene encodes CDR1 MNHEY and CDR2 SMNVEV (reference sequence). This CDR3 comprises 17 residues. Healthy donors had no documented immune events, such as infections, while sampled. V is TRBV27 and J is TRBJ2-1; D may be TRBD2 (6 bases). Sequenced input: blood. The TCR comes from a person aged 18-70 years in good health. Written as DNA, the CDR3 is TGTGCCAGCAGTTTATCGAAGCCCTGGACTACTCTGCATGAGCAGTTCTTC. Amino acids: CASSLSKPWTTLHEQFF.